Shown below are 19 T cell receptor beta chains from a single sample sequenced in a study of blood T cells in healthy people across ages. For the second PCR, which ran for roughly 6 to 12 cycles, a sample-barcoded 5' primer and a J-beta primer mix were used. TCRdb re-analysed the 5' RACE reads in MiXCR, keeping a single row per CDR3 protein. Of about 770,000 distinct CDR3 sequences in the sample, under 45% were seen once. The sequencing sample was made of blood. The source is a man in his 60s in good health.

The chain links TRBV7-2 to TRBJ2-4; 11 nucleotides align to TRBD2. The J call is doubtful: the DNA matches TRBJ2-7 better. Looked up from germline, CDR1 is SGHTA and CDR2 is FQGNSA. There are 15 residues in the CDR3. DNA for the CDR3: TGTGCCAGCAGCACAACTAGCGGGGGTGTTTACGAGCAGTACTTC. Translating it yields CASSTTSGGVYEQYF.

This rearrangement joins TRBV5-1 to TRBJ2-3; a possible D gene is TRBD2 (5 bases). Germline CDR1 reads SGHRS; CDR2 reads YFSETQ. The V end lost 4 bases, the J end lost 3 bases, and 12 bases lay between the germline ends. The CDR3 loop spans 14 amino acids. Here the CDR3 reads CASSELGVTDTQYF. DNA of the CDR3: TGCGCCAGCAGCGAACTCGGGGTTACAGATACGCAGTATTTT.

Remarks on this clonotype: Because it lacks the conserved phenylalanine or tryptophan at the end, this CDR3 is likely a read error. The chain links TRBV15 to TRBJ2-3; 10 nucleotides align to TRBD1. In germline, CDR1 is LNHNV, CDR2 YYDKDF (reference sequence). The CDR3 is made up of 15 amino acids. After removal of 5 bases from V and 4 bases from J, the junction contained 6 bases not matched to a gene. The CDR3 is CATSPTGGFPDTQYI. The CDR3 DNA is TGTGCCACCAGCCCGACAGGGGGCTTCCCAGATACGCAGTATATT.

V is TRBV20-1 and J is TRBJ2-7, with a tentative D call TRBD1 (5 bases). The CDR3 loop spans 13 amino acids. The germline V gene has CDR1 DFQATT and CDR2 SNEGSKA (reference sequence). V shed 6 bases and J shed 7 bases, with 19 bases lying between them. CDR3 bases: TGCAGTGCGACTCAGGGAATCTCGCAGGAGCAGTACTTC. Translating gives CSATQGISQEQYF.

This CDR3 reads CASSSGVQETQFF. CDR3 bases: TGTGCCAGCAGTTCCGGGGTTCAAGAGACCCAGTTCTTC. The chain employs TRBV6-6 and TRBJ2-1, with D possibly matching TRBD2 (5 bases). This CDR3 is 13 amino acids long. Germline assignment: CDR1 MNHNY and CDR2 SVGAGI (reference sequence). V was trimmed by 4 bases and J by 13 bases, leaving 17 bases between them.

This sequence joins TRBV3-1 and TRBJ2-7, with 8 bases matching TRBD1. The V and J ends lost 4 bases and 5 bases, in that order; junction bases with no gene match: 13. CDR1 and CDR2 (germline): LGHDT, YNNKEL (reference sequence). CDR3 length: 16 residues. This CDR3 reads CASSPDRTGIVHEQYF. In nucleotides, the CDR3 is TGTGCCAGCAGCCCCGACCGGACAGGGATTGTGCACGAGCAGTACTTC.

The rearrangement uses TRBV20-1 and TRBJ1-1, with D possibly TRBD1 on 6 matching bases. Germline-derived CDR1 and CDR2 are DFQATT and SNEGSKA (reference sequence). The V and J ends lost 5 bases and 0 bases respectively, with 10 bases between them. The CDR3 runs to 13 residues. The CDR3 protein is CSAHRDMNTEAFF. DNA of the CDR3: TGCAGTGCTCACCGGGACATGAACACTGAAGCTTTCTTT.

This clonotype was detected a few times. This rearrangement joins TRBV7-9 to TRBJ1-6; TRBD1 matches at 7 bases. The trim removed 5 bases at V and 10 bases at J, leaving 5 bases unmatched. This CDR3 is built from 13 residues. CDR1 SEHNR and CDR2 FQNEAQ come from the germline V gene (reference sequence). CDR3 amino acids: CASSGQVGSPLHF. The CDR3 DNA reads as TGTGCCAGCAGCGGACAGGTCGGATCACCCCTCCACTTT.

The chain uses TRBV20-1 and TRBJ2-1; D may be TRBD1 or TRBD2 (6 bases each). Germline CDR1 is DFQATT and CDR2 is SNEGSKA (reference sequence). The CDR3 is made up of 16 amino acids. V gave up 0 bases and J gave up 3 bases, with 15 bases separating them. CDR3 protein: CSARDRGGLRYNEQFF. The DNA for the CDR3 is TGCAGTGCTAGAGATCGAGGGGGGCTACGCTACAATGAGCAGTTCTTC.

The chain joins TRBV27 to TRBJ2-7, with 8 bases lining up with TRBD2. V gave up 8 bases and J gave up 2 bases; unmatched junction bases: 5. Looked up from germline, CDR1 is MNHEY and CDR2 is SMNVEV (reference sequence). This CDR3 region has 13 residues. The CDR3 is CASGAGGTYEQYF. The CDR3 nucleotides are TGTGCCAGCGGGGCGGGGGGAACCTACGAGCAGTACTTC.

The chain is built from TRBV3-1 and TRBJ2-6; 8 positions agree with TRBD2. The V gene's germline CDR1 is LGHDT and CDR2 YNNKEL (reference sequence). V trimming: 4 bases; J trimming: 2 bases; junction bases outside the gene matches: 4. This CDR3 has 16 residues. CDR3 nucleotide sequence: TGTGCCAGCAGCCGACACGGGGGGGCTGGGGCCAACGTCCTGACTTTC. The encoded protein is CASSRHGGAGANVLTF.

For the CDR3, the DNA is TGTGCCAGCAGCCCCACAGGGGCTTCACCCCTCCACTTT. Translation: CASSPTGASPLHF. V usage is TRBV9 and J usage is TRBJ1-6; 7 positions agree with TRBD1. With V trimmed by 4 bases and J by 9 bases, 4 bases remained unmatched. The CDR3 consists of 13 residues. From germline, CDR1 is SGDLS and CDR2 YYNGEE.

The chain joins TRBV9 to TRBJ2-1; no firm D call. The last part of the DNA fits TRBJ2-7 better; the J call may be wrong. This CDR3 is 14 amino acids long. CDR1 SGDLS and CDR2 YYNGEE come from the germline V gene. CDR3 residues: CASSVSKSGNEQYF. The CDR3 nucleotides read TGTGCCAGCAGCGTATCGAAGTCGGGCAATGAGCAGTACTTC.

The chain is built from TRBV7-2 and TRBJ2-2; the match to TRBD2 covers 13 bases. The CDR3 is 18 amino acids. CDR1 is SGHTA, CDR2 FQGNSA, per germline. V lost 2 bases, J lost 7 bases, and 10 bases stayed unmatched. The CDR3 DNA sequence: TGTGCCAGCAGCTTACCCCCCGGGACTAGCGGGGTTGTCGGGGAGCTGTTTTTT. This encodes CASSLPPGTSGVVGELFF. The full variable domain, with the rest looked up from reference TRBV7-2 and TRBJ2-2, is GAGVSQSPSNKVTEKGKDVELRCDPISGHTALYWYRQSLGQGLEFLIYFQGNSAPDKSGLPSDRFSAERTGGSVSTLTIQRTQQEDSAVYLCASSLPPGTSGVVGELFFGEGSRLTVL.

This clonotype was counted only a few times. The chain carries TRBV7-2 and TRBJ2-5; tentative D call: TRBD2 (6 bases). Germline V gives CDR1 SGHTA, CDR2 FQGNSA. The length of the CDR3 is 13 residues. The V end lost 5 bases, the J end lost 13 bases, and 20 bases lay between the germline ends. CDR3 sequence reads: CASSPRRDFETYF. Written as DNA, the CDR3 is TGTGCCAGCAGCCCCCGTAGGGACTTTGAGACGTACTTC.

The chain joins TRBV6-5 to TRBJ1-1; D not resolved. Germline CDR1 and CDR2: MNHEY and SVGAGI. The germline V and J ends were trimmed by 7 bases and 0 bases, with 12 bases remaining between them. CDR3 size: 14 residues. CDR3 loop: CASTEGILNTEAFF. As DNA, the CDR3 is TGTGCCAGCACCGAGGGCATTTTGAACACTGAAGCTTTCTTT.

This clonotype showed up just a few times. In nucleotides, the CDR3 is TGTGCCAGCAGTTTAATTGGCCGACAGATTTACAATGAGCAGTTCTTC. It encodes CASSLIGRQIYNEQFF. V usage is TRBV12-3 or TRBV12-4 and J usage is TRBJ2-1, with D possibly TRBD1 on 5 matching bases. With 2 bases removed from V and 4 bases from J, the gap between germline ends came to 15 bases. This CDR3 has 16 amino acids.

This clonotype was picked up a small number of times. The CDR3 nucleotides read TGTGCCAGCAGCCCCGAGGCAGCCCGCTACGAGCAGTACTTC. This codes for CASSPEAARYEQYF. The J gene is TRBJ2-7, the V gene TRBV3-1; no definite D call. V gave up 4 bases and J gave up 3 bases, with 13 bases separating them. CDR1 LGHDT and CDR2 YNNKEL come from the germline V gene (reference sequence). The CDR3 is made up of 14 amino acids.

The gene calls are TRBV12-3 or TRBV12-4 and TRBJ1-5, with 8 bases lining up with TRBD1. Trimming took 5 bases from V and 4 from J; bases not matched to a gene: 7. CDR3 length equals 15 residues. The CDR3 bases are TGTGCCAGCAGTCTCCAAACAGGGGGGAATCAGCCCCAGCATTTT. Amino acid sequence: CASSLQTGGNQPQHF.